The following is a T cell receptor beta chain sequence with its context. The target antigen is unknown. This CDR3 has 14 amino acids. From germline, CDR1 is LGHNA and CDR2 YSLEER. V was pared by 3 bases and J by 7 bases, with 4 bases of the junction left unmatched. This specimen belongs to a study of T cell repertoires and HLA-DP antigens. Notes on the study in general: A non-physiological HeLa system presented antigen to total CD4+ responders.

TCRdb's table, derived via immunoSEQ multiplex PCR, lists solely in-frame clones and lacks some. This sample carries about 89,000 clones, about 89% of them seen once, and the ten largest clones take about 1.8%. The receptor's source is a man in his fifties in good health and CMV-seronegative. This sequence joins TRBV4-3 and TRBJ2-2; TRBD1 matches 8 bases. Sequences were obtained from CD4+ T cells from PBMCs. The CDR3 DNA is TGCGCCAGCAGCCAGCAGGGGGCTGTCGGGGAGCTGTTTTTT. It yields the protein CASSQQGAVGELFF.